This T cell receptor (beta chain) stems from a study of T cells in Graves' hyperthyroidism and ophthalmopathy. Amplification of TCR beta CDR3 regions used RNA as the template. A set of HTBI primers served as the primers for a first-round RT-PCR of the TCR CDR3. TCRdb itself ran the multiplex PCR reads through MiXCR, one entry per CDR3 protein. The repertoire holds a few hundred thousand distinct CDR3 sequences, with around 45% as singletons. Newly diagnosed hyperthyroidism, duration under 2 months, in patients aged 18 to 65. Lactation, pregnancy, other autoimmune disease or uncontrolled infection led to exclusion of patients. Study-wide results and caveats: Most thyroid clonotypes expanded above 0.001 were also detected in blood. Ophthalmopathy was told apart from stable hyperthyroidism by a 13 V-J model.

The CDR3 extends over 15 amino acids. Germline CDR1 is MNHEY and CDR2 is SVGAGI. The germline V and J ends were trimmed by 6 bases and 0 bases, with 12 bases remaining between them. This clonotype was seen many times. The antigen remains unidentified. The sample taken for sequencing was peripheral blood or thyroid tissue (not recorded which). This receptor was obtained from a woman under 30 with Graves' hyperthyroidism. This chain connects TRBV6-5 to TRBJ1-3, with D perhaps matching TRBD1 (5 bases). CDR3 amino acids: CASSSLGTSGNTIYF. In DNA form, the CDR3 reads TGTGCCAGCAGCTCCCTGGGGACCTCTGGAAACACCATATATTTT.